A selection of T cell receptor beta chains follows, all from one sample in a study of blood T cell repertoires in COVID-19. The method was immunoSEQ multiplex PCR; TCRdb's version includes in-frame clones alone and lacks a portion of them. The sample includes around 80,000 clones, around nine tenths seen only once; the top ten take roughly 0.78%. Sequenced material: peripheral blood. These TCRs come from a woman older than 75 with acute or convalescent COVID-19. Both conserved end residues are part of each CDR3. The D gene is left open where the match is weak. The size entry is marked missing in some rows and otherwise reads once, few, many or a size class.

TRBJ2-2,once,TRBD2,TRBV7-6,CASSSKLAGAGSTGELFF,TGTGCCAGCAGCTCCAAGCTAGCGGGAGCGGGGAGCACCGGGGAGCTGTTTTTT
TRBJ2-5,.,TRBD2,TRBV4-3,CASSQGSGGLQETQYF,TGCGCCAGCAGCCAAGGGAGCGGGGGGTTACAAGAGACCCAGTACTTC
TRBJ2-7,.,.,TRBV11-3,CASSLGPRYRYLSYEQYF,TGTGCCAGCAGCTTAGGACCCCGGTACAGGTACCTCTCCTACGAGCAGTACTTC
TRBJ2-7,once,TRBD1,TRBV18,CASSGVGQGYEQYF,TGTGCCAGTTCAGGAGTCGGACAGGGCTACGAGCAGTACTTC
TRBJ1-3,.,.,TRBV4-3,CASSQEAGRYSGNTIYF,TGCGCCAGCAGCCAAGAAGCGGGACGCTACTCTGGAAACACCATATATTTT
TRBJ1-3,.,.,TRBV28,CASKEGGNTIYF,TGTGCCAGCAAGGAGGGTGGAAACACCATATATTTT
TRBJ2-7,.,.,TRBV28,CASTPRVVVYEQYF,TGTGCCAGCACGCCCCGGGTGGTTGTCTACGAGCAGTACTTC
TRBJ1-3,.,TRBD1,TRBV5-1,CASSDRPGQGSGNTIYF,TGCGCCAGCAGCGATCGTCCCGGACAGGGCTCTGGAAACACCATATATTTT
TRBJ1-2,.,.,TRBV28,CASSRDMRGGYTF,TGTGCCAGCAGCCGGGACATGAGGGGTGGCTACACCTTC
TRBJ2-3,.,.,TRBV9,CASSVGGGETDTQYF,TGTGCCAGCAGCGTAGGCGGAGGAGAGACAGATACGCAGTATTTT
TRBJ2-1,.,TRBD2,TRBV5-6,CASSLTGGPNEQFF,TGTGCCAGCAGCTTAACGGGAGGTCCCAATGAGCAGTTCTTC
TRBJ2-1,.,TRBD2,TRBV3-1/TRBV3-2,CASSQPGSGGFIDEQFF,TGTGCCAGCAGCCAGCCAGGAAGCGGGGGGTTTATAGATGAGCAGTTCTTC
TRBJ2-7,.,.,TRBV7-8,CASSLAGSYEQYF,TGTGCCAGCAGCCTGGCAGGATCCTACGAGCAGTACTTC
TRBJ2-6,.,.,TRBV19,CASSNTGTLSGANVLTF,TGTGCCAGTAGTAACACAGGGACCCTTTCTGGGGCCAACGTCCTGACTTTC
TRBJ1-6,.,TRBD1,TRBV5-1,CASSPGTASPLHF,TGCGCCAGCAGCCCGGGGACAGCATCACCCCTCCACTTT
TRBJ1-1,few,TRBD1,TRBV28,CASSRPDRDTEAFF,TGTGCCAGCAGCCGACCGGACAGGGACACTGAAGCTTTCTTT
TRBJ1-2,.,TRBD1,TRBV5-4,CASSPTGGGYTF,TGTGCCAGCAGCCCAACAGGGGGCGGCTACACCTTC
TRBJ1-4,.,TRBD1,TRBV11-1,CASSLGDRTRLFF,TGTGCCAGCAGCTTAGGGGACAGAACACGACTGTTTTTT
TRBJ2-3,.,.,TRBV5-1,CASSLAGHPTDTQYF,TGCGCCAGCAGCTTGGCTGGACACCCCACAGATACGCAGTATTTT
TRBJ1-4,.,.,TRBV7-6,CASSWRAPSEGEKLFF,TGTGCCAGCAGCTGGCGGGCTCCCTCCGAGGGTGAAAAACTGTTTTTT
TRBJ1-3,.,TRBD1,TRBV5-1,CASSLGQPSGNTIYF,TGCGCCAGCAGCCTGGGACAGCCTTCTGGAAACACCATATATTTT
TRBJ2-4,.,.,TRBV27,CASSRTVAKNIQYF,TGTGCCAGCAGTAGGACTGTAGCCAAAAACATTCAGTACTTC
TRBJ2-1,few,TRBD1,TRBV7-9,CASRTENRGPGNEQFF,TGTGCCAGCAGGACGGAAAACAGGGGGCCGGGGAATGAGCAGTTCTTC
TRBJ2-7,.,.,TRBV7-9,CASSLDRPFYEQYF,TGTGCCAGCAGCTTAGACAGGCCCTTCTACGAGCAGTACTTC
TRBJ1-6,.,.,TRBV19,CASSSRTENSPLHF,TGTGCCAGTAGTAGCCGGACAGAAAATTCACCCCTCCACTTT
TRBJ2-7,.,TRBD1,TRBV6-5,CASGRQGLSYEQYF,TGTGCCAGCGGCAGACAGGGCCTCTCCTACGAGCAGTACTTC
TRBJ2-2,.,TRBD2,TRBV11-2,CASSTGAGAGELFF,TGTGCCAGCAGCACAGGTGCGGGAGCCGGGGAGCTGTTTTTT
TRBJ2-3,few,.,TRBV28,CASSLIWADTDTQYF,TGTGCCAGCAGTTTAATATGGGCCGACACAGATACGCAGTATTTT
TRBJ2-1,.,TRBD1,TRBV5-4,CASSWGYGQGAGNEQFF,TGTGCCAGCAGCTGGGGGTACGGACAGGGGGCGGGTAATGAGCAGTTCTTC
TRBJ2-1,.,TRBD2,TRBV7-8,CASSLTGGVYNEQFF,TGTGCCAGCAGCTTAACGGGGGGGGTATACAATGAGCAGTTCTTC
TRBJ2-1,.,.,TRBV18,CASSPPASYNEQFF,TGTGCCAGCTCACCCCCCGCCAGCTACAATGAGCAGTTCTTC
TRBJ2-1,few,.,TRBV29-1,CSVDSRVGNEQFF,TGCAGCGTAGATAGCAGGGTAGGCAATGAGCAGTTCTTC
TRBJ1-1,.,TRBD1,TRBV3-1/TRBV3-2,CASSPGQGTEAFF,TGTGCCAGCAGCCCTGGACAGGGCACTGAAGCTTTCTTT
TRBJ1-6,.,.,TRBV5-1,CASSLAGRGSPLHF,TGCGCCAGCAGCTTGGCCGGGAGGGGCTCACCCCTCCACTTT
TRBJ1-1,.,TRBD1,TRBV18,CASSPPSTGSEAFF,TGTGCCAGCTCACCCCCCTCGACAGGGAGTGAAGCTTTCTTT
TRBJ2-2,once,.,TRBV2,CASSDLRGSTGELFF,TGTGCCAGCAGTGATCTTAGGGGATCAACCGGGGAGCTGTTTTTT
TRBJ2-7,.,.,TRBV18,CASSPLDGRGDEQYF,TGTGCCAGCTCACCACTCGACGGCAGGGGCGACGAGCAGTACTTC
TRBJ1-1,.,.,TRBV9,CASSGPLAGGNTEAFF,TGTGCCAGCAGCGGCCCCCTTGCAGGTGGGAACACTGAAGCTTTCTTT
TRBJ2-5,few,TRBD1,TRBV6-5,CASSSGQEIQETQYF,TGTGCCAGCAGTTCGGGACAGGAGATCCAAGAGACCCAGTACTTC
TRBJ1-2,.,.,TRBV19,CASSVMGHYGYTF,TGTGCCAGTAGTGTCATGGGGCACTATGGCTACACCTTC
TRBJ2-7,once,TRBD1,TRBV11-3,CASSLSDRQGYEQYF,TGTGCCAGCAGCTTAAGTGACCGACAGGGCTACGAGCAGTACTTC
TRBJ2-3,.,.,TRBV18,CASSVSSTDTQYF,TGTGCCAGCTCAGTCTCTAGCACAGATACGCAGTATTTT
TRBJ2-7,.,.,TRBV5-5,CASSLAGTAAYEQYF,TGTGCCAGCAGCTTGGCAGGGACTGCCGCCTACGAGCAGTACTTC
TRBJ2-1,.,TRBD2,TRBV3-1/TRBV3-2,CASSQGLAGVNEQFF,TGTGCCAGCAGCCAAGGACTAGCGGGAGTGAATGAGCAGTTCTTC
TRBJ1-6,.,.,TRBV4-1,CASSRPVRGSPLHF,TGCGCCAGCAGTCGCCCCGTACGGGGTTCACCCCTCCACTTT
TRBJ2-3,.,TRBD2,TRBV15,CATSRGETSGSFVADTQYF,TGTGCCACCAGCAGAGGGGAGACTAGCGGGAGTTTTGTGGCAGATACGCAGTATTTT